The rows below give T cell receptor beta chains drawn from one sample of a study of naive and memory T cell subsets. From the 5' RACE reads, TCRdb called clonotypes with MiXCR, one entry per CDR3 protein. The sample lists about 48,000 distinct CDR3 sequences, 4% to 5% occurring once. The source of these receptors is a female donor in good health. The CDR3 runs from the conserved cysteine through the conserved F or W. The D gene is left open where the match is weak. Clone size is not always given. Where it is, it says once, few, many or a class for expanded clones.

D | J | V | size | CDR3 | DNA
TRBD2 | TRBJ2-2 | TRBV11-2 | many | CASSRGLALTGELFF | TGTGCCAGCAGCCGGGGACTAGCGTTGACCGGGGAGCTGTTTTTT
TRBD2 | TRBJ2-5 | TRBV7-9 | many | CASSLEAGEDVNF | TGTGCCAGCAGCTTAGAAGCGGGAGAAGACGTAAACTTC
. | TRBJ2-5 | TRBV10-3 | many | CAISESPGTRGETQYF | TGTGCCATCAGTGAGTCCCCCGGGACCCGAGGGGAGACCCAGTACTTC
. | TRBJ1-5 | TRBV19 | many | CASSPGLRNQPQHF | TGTGCCAGTAGCCCCGGGCTGCGCAATCAGCCCCAGCATTTT
. | TRBJ1-2 | TRBV14 | . | CASSQSFKTVHYGYTF | TGTGCCAGCAGCCAGTCCTTCAAGACAGTCCACTATGGCTACACCTTC
. | TRBJ1-1 | TRBV20-1 | many | CSAPSTSGGLSNTEAFF | TGCAGTGCTCCTTCCACTTCAGGCGGATTATCTAACACTGAAGCTTTCTTT
TRBD1 | TRBJ2-1 | TRBV6-6 | few | CASSQKRGQGQFF | TGTGCCAGCAGCCAGAAGAGGGGGCAAGGGCAGTTCTTC
. | TRBJ2-1 | TRBV7-3 | many | CASSLNVVPNEQFF | TGTGCCAGCAGCTTAAACGTGGTTCCCAATGAGCAGTTCTTC
TRBD1 | TRBJ2-1 | TRBV29-1 | many | CSVRQGLRYNEQFF | TGCAGCGTCCGACAGGGGTTAAGGTACAATGAGCAGTTCTTC
. | TRBJ1-1 | TRBV4-1 | few | CASSQDRGFGTEAFF | TGCGCCAGCAGCCAAGATCGCGGCTTTGGAACTGAAGCTTTCTTT
. | TRBJ2-7 | TRBV12-3/TRBV12-4 | many | CASSFGYEQYF | TGTGCCAGCAGTTTCGGCTACGAGCAGTACTTC
. | TRBJ2-2 | TRBV6-2/TRBV6-3 | many | CASSPGGLVFGELFF | TGTGCCAGCAGTCCCGGGGGCCTCGTCTTCGGGGAGCTGTTTTTT
. | TRBJ1-5 | TRBV19 | many | CASSIGAGRDSNQPQHF | TGTGCCAGTAGTATAGGGGCAGGGAGAGATAGCAATCAGCCCCAGCATTTT
. | TRBJ2-7 | TRBV4-1 | once | CASSQIIQGRGEQYF | TGCGCCAGCAGCCAAATAATACAGGGAAGGGGCGAGCAGTATTTC
TRBD2 | TRBJ2-1 | TRBV11-2 | . | CASSSGLAYSEQFF | TGTGCCAGCAGCTCCGGACTAGCGTACAGTGAGCAGTTCTTC
TRBD2 | TRBJ2-1 | TRBV12-3/TRBV12-4 | many | CASSPPTGTSGTNEQFF | TGTGCCAGCAGCCCCCCCACCGGGACTAGCGGGACCAATGAGCAGTTCTTC
. | TRBJ2-7 | TRBV9 | few | CASSVDSRGIYEQYF | TGTGCCAGCAGCGTAGATAGCAGGGGTATTTACGAGCAGTACTTC
. | TRBJ2-7 | TRBV27 | many | CASSPSSGVVPYEQYF | TGTGCCAGCAGCCCATCTTCGGGAGTTGTTCCCTACGAGCAGTACTTC
. | TRBJ2-3 | TRBV29-1 | many | CSVAGRNTDTQYF | TGCAGCGTTGCGGGCAGAAACACAGATACGCAGTATTTT
. | TRBJ1-5 | TRBV19 | . | CASTDYSNQPQHF | TGTGCCAGTACAGACTATAGCAATCAGCCCCAGCATTTT
. | TRBJ1-5 | TRBV13 | many | CATSLNRGNQPQHF | TGTGCCACCAGCTTAAACAGGGGCAATCAGCCCCAGCATTTT
. | TRBJ2-7 | TRBV10-3 | many | CAIMVGSEQYF | TGTGCCATCATGGTAGGGTCCGAGCAGTACTTC
TRBD1 | TRBJ1-5 | TRBV5-5 | many | CASSDPGQGWSQPQHF | TGTGCCAGCAGTGATCCGGGACAGGGATGGTCTCAGCCCCAGCATTTT
. | TRBJ2-1 | TRBV21-1 | many | CASSTKRGTGLAGHEQFF | TGTGCCAGCAGCACCAAAAGGGGAACGGGACTAGCGGGACATGAGCAGTTCTTC
. | TRBJ2-7 | TRBV10-2 | many | CASRVHRVGEQYF | TGCGCCAGCAGGGTCCACAGGGTTGGCGAGCAGTACTTC
TRBD2 | TRBJ2-7 | TRBV28 | few | CASSLWTSGIAYEQYF | TGTGCCAGCAGTTTATGGACTAGCGGGATTGCCTACGAGCAGTACTTC
. | TRBJ1-2 | TRBV29-1 | . | CSVESWEYDGDTF | TGCAGCGTTGAGTCTTGGGAGTATGATGGCGACACCTTC
TRBD1 | TRBJ2-7 | TRBV20-1 | many | CSARPGQVPYEQYF | TGCAGTGCTAGGCCGGGACAGGTTCCCTACGAGCAGTACTTC
TRBD2 | TRBJ2-7 | TRBV2 | many | CASRAGKSSYEQYF | TGTGCCAGCAGAGCGGGAAAGAGCTCCTACGAGCAGTACTTC
. | TRBJ2-7 | TRBV10-3 | few | CAISEYGLHEQYF | TGTGCCATCAGTGAGTACGGGTTGCACGAGCAGTACTTC